Each of the 29 T cell receptor beta chains below was sequenced from the same sample in a study of cytomegalovirus exposure and HLA in healthy donors. The PCR had 60 Vbeta and 13 Jbeta primers. Measured with immunoSEQ multiplex PCR; TCRdb has only the in-frame clones, and not every one. The data hold about 120,000 clones, with 80% observed a single time. The specimen was PBMCs. These receptors all stem from a male donor in good health and CMV-seronegative.

The chain couples TRBV5-1 to TRBJ2-3; D ambiguous. CDR1 is SGHRS, CDR2 YFSETQ, per germline. This CDR3 region has 14 residues. Trimming removed 0 bases from V and 3 bases from J, with 8 bases in between. The CDR3: CASSLAAETDTQYF. For the CDR3, the DNA is TGCGCCAGCAGCTTGGCCGCAGAAACAGATACGCAGTATTTT.

CDR3 in amino acids: CASSPAAHEQYF. In DNA, the CDR3 is TGTGCCAGCTCACCGGCTGCACACGAGCAGTACTTC. The gene calls are TRBV18 and TRBJ2-7; D remains unclear. Trimming pared 3 bases from V and 5 bases from J, leaving 8 bases between. Germline CDR1 KGHSH, CDR2 LQKENI. The length of the CDR3 is 12 residues.

The V and J genes are TRBV6-1 and TRBJ1-1, with 8 bases lining up with TRBD1. Trimming removed 2 bases from V and 4 bases from J; junction bases left unmatched: 6. Germline CDR1 and CDR2: MNHNS and SASEGT. CDR3 length equals 15 residues. This CDR3 is CASSEFPDRGTEAFF. The CDR3 region has the DNA TGTGCCAGCAGTGAATTTCCCGACAGGGGCACTGAAGCTTTCTTT.

This CDR3 is CASSVIDNNSPLHF. In nucleotides, the CDR3 is TGTGCCAGCAGCGTAATAGACAATAATTCACCCCTCCACTTT. J is TRBJ1-6 and V is TRBV9; D is ambiguous. This CDR3 is 14 amino acids long. Germline CDR1 SGDLS, CDR2 YYNGEE. V lost 1 base, J lost 5 bases, and 7 bases lay in between.

J is TRBJ2-1 and V is TRBV10-1, with 7 bases identical to TRBD1. V gave up 5 bases and J gave up 8 bases; unmatched junction bases: 6. The CDR3 loop spans 13 amino acids. The germline V gene has CDR1 WNHNN and CDR2 SYGVQD (reference sequence). In DNA form, the CDR3 reads TGCGCCAGCAGTCGACAGGGATGGGATGAGCAGTTCTTC. It codes for CASSRQGWDEQFF.

V gene TRBV27 combines with J gene TRBJ1-1; the D gene is possibly TRBD1 (5 bases). Germline V gives CDR1 MNHEY, CDR2 SMNVEV (reference sequence). The CDR3 runs 14 residues. The V end was cut by 6 bases, the J end by 2 bases, with 13 bases between. The CDR3 coding sequence is TGTGCCAGCAGCTCCATCAGGGCCAACACTGAAGCTTTCTTT. Residues: CASSSIRANTEAFF.

Notes on this clone: A read error may produce the germline difference seen at one junction end. The chain uses TRBV7-9 and TRBJ1-3, with D possibly matching TRBD1 (5 bases). The germline V gene has CDR1 SEHNR and CDR2 FQNEAQ (reference sequence). There are 18 residues in the CDR3. CDR3 residues: CSSSRSLLDISSGNTIYF. The CDR3 DNA reads TGTTCCAGCAGCCGATCCCTTTTGGACATTTCCTCTGGAAACACCATATATTTT.

V usage is TRBV19 and J usage is TRBJ1-3, with 9 bases that match TRBD1. Looked up from germline, CDR1 is LNHDA and CDR2 is SQIVND (reference sequence). The ends lost 5 bases at V and 4 bases at J; junction bases unmatched: 9. The CDR3 length is 16 residues. The CDR3 bases are TGTGCCAGTAGTCAAAACAGGGGGCGCGAAGGAAACACCATATATTTT. Protein product: CASSQNRGREGNTIYF.

The chain couples TRBV2 to TRBJ1-3; 10 nucleotides agree with TRBD1. V was clipped by 8 bases and J by 1 base; unmatched bases: 5. The germline CDR1 and CDR2 sequences are SNHLY and FYNNEI. This CDR3 region has 15 residues. For the CDR3, the DNA is TGTGCCAGCGGCTGGGACAGGGGATCTGGAAACACCATATATTTT. Residues: CASGWDRGSGNTIYF.

The rearrangement uses TRBV27 and TRBJ2-5; D might be TRBD2 (7 bases). Trimming left V 5 bases short and J 4 bases short, with 20 bases between. The CDR3 is 16 amino acids. Germline CDR1 and CDR2: MNHEY and SMNVEV (reference sequence). The CDR3 loop reads CASSPGGGGSGETQYF. In nucleotides, the CDR3 is TGTGCCAGCAGTCCTGGCGGGGGCGGGAGTGGAGAGACCCAGTACTTC.

As for this clone: One junction end does not reproduce the germline sequence, and a read error may be involved. The rearrangement joins TRBV19 to TRBJ2-4, with 9 bases aligning to TRBD2. Germline CDR1 is LNHDA and CDR2 is SQIVND (reference sequence). The CDR3 contains 16 residues. The CDR3 region is CASSKDGGGDKNSQYF. In nucleotides, the CDR3 is TGTGCCAGTAGTAAGGACGGCGGGGGGGACAAAAACAGTCAGTACTTC.

This sequence joins TRBV5-6 and TRBJ1-2, with D uncertain. The V and J ends lost 0 bases and 4 bases respectively, with 16 bases between them. The CDR3 length is 16 residues. Germline values: CDR1 SGHDT, CDR2 YYEEEE. The CDR3 nucleotides read TGTGCCAGCAGCTTGGTCCGAGTTCGGACTGTCTATGGCTACACCTTC. The encoded protein is CASSLVRVRTVYGYTF. Combining the CDR3 with reference TRBV5-6 and TRBJ1-2 gives the whole variable domain DAGVTQSPTHLIKTRGQQVTLRCSPKSGHDTVSWYQQALGQGPQFIFQYYEEEERQRGNFPDRFSGHQFPNYSSELNVNALLLGDSALYLCASSLVRVRTVYGYTFGSGTRLTVV.

This rearrangement joins TRBV7-2 to TRBJ2-5; possible D gene TRBD2, 5 bases. V lost 5 bases to trimming and J lost 5 bases, with 15 bases between them. This CDR3 has 14 residues. Germline V CDR1 and CDR2: SGHTA, FQGNSA. In nucleotides, the CDR3 is TGTGCCAGCAGCCAGCGGACCAGAGGGGAGACCCAGTACTTC. Translated, it gives CASSQRTRGETQYF. Full variable domain (outside the CDR3, taken from reference TRBV7-2 and TRBJ2-5): GAGVSQSPSNKVTEKGKDVELRCDPISGHTALYWYRQSLGQGLEFLIYFQGNSAPDKSGLPSDRFSAERTGGSVSTLTIQRTQQEDSAVYLCASSQRTRGETQYFGPGTRLLVL.

J is TRBJ2-7 and V is TRBV10-3; D is possibly TRBD1 (5 bases). The CDR3 runs 14 residues. Trimming shortened V by 6 bases and J by 7 bases, and 19 bases separated the two germline ends. The germline V gene has CDR1 ENHRY and CDR2 SYGVKD. CDR3 residues: CAISDGHSMGEQYF. CDR3 bases: TGTGCCATCAGCGACGGACACTCGATGGGGGAGCAGTACTTC.

The gene calls are TRBV12-2 and TRBJ2-1; no DNA check was done on the table's D call, TRBD1. TRBV12-2 is reported as a pseudogene. The CDR3 is made up of 18 amino acids. CDR3 sequence reads: CASRLPTGRQGSPSEQFF. The CDR3, as DNA: TGTGCAAGTCGCTTACCGACCGGACGGCAGGGATCTCCAAGTGAGCAGTTCTTC.

This chain's CDR3 is CASSFAEGIQYF. CDR3 coding DNA: TGTGCCAGCAGCTTTGCGGAGGGCATTCAGTACTTC. The chain employs TRBV7-9 and TRBJ2-4; tentative D call: TRBD2 (6 bases). V was cut by 3 bases and J by 9 bases, with 9 bases left in between. Germline CDR1 is SEHNR and CDR2 is FQNEAQ (reference sequence). This CDR3 is 12 amino acids long.

Only a few counts were recorded for this clone. The V and J genes are TRBV14 and TRBJ1-1; perhaps TRBD1 as D (5 bases). Germline CDR1 reads SGHDN; CDR2 reads FVKESK. V was trimmed by 7 bases and J by 0 bases, leaving 9 bases between them. The CDR3 has 13 residues. The CDR3 bases are TGTGCCAGCACCCGACAGTTGAACACTGAAGCTTTCTTT. Translation gives CASTRQLNTEAFF.

In the case of this clone: One end of the junction varies from germline; a read error may be responsible. The chain employs TRBV7-9 and TRBJ1-5, with 9 bases lining up with TRBD1. The V gene's germline CDR1 is SEHNR and CDR2 FQNEAQ (reference sequence). The CDR3 contains 14 residues. In DNA form, the CDR3 reads TGTTCCAGCAGCTCCGGGACAGGGAATCAGCCCCAGCATTTT. It translates to CSSSSGTGNQPQHF.

This clone was seen a single time. The chain recombines TRBV27 with TRBJ2-7; 7 bases are shared with TRBD1. The V gene's germline CDR1 is MNHEY and CDR2 SMNVEV (reference sequence). The CDR3 is made up of 16 amino acids. V gave up 4 bases and J gave up 3 bases; unmatched junction bases: 12. This chain's CDR3 is CASSWSLGTENYEQYF. CDR3 bases: TGTGCCAGCAGTTGGAGTCTCGGGACAGAGAACTACGAGCAGTACTTC.

Only one count was recorded for this clone. V gene TRBV19 combines with J gene TRBJ1-2, with 9 bases aligning to TRBD1. Trimming removed 7 bases from V and 0 bases from J; junction bases left unmatched: 9. From germline, CDR1 is LNHDA and CDR2 SQIVND (reference sequence). The CDR3 is 16 amino acids. The DNA of the CDR3 is TGTGCCAGTAATCCAAGGAACAGGGGGCCTAACTATGGCTACACCTTC. As protein: CASNPRNRGPNYGYTF.

The gene calls are TRBV18 and TRBJ1-1; 8 bases align to TRBD1. V shed 0 bases and J 1 base; nucleotides not matched to a gene: 10. CDR1 is KGHSH and CDR2 is LQKENI in the germline V gene. CDR3 length equals 18 residues. CDR3 DNA: TGTGCCAGCTCACCACCGGGGTCAGGGGGCGGGGCGAACACTGAAGCTTTCTTT. Protein product: CASSPPGSGGGANTEAFF.

The chain carries TRBV11-2 and TRBJ2-1; D might be TRBD1 (8 bases). The germline gives CDR1 SGHAT, CDR2 FQNNGV. The CDR3 totals 18 residues. V shed 5 bases and J shed 0 bases, with 20 bases lying between them. The CDR3 DNA reads TGTGCCAGCAGCCTCAGGACAGGGAGGGTCCGCTCCTACAATGAGCAGTTCTTC. It yields the protein CASSLRTGRVRSYNEQFF.

This chain joins TRBV6-5 and TRBJ2-7; 7 bases fit TRBD2. CDR1 and CDR2 (germline): MNHEY, SVGAGI. The V segment lost 10 bases and the J segment 6 bases; nucleotides outside the gene matches: 9. This CDR3 contains 12 residues. CDR3 coding DNA: TGTGCCACTCAAGCGGGAATCTCCGAGCAGTACTTC. Translated: CATQAGISEQYF.

The chain links TRBV6-1 to TRBJ1-1, with 8 bases lining up with TRBD1. Looked up from germline, CDR1 is MNHNS and CDR2 is SASEGT. V dropped 8 bases and J dropped 6; count of bases not matched to a gene: 5. The CDR3 loop spans 12 amino acids. The CDR3 nucleotides read TGTGCCAGCCCAGGGGGCTTTGCTGAAGCTTTCTTT. Translating it yields CASPGGFAEAFF.

The CDR3 reads CASSPSGLAGGPREQYF. In DNA form, the CDR3 reads TGTGCCAGTAGCCCCTCGGGACTAGCGGGAGGGCCGCGAGAGCAGTACTTC. J is TRBJ2-7 and V is TRBV19; TRBD2 matches 16 bases. Germline loops: CDR1 LNHDA, CDR2 SQIVND (reference sequence). The CDR3 consists of 17 residues. The V and J ends lost 6 bases and 7 bases, in that order; junction bases with no gene match: 12.

The rearrangement uses TRBV6-1 and TRBJ1-2; D call uncertain. The germline gives CDR1 MNHNS, CDR2 SASEGT. This CDR3 has 13 residues. Deletions cut 10 bases from V and 5 bases from J, with 17 bases between. CDR3 sequence: CATAGSEGYGYTF. CDR3 DNA: TGTGCCACCGCCGGATCCGAGGGATATGGCTACACCTTC.

The genes are TRBV29-1 and TRBJ1-1, with D possibly matching TRBD1 (6 bases). CDR1 and CDR2 (germline): SQVTM, ANQGSEA. The CDR3 totals 15 residues. The V gene lost 7 bases and the J gene lost 4 bases, with 22 bases spanning the gap. CDR3: CSASFSRLGGTEAFF. The DNA of the CDR3 is TGCAGCGCGAGCTTCAGTAGGCTAGGGGGCACTGAAGCTTTCTTT.

A word on this clone: Germline and junction disagree at one end, which may indicate a read error. The chain couples TRBV27 to TRBJ2-3, with 11 bases aligning to TRBD1. From germline, CDR1 is MNHEY and CDR2 SMNVEV (reference sequence). The length of the CDR3 is 16 residues. The CDR3 here is CAGSLAGQGEIDTQYF. CDR3 in DNA: TGTGCCGGCAGTTTAGCGGGACAGGGGGAAATAGATACGCAGTATTTT.

This clone has only a few counts. The chain joins TRBV7-6 to TRBJ2-1; D perhaps matches TRBD2 (5 bases). Germline V lookup: CDR1 SGHVS, CDR2 FNYEAQ. This CDR3 has 15 amino acids. V was trimmed by 3 bases and J by 6 bases, leaving 15 bases between them. The CDR3 DNA reads as TGTGCCAGCAGCTTGTCGCGGGTGGGTTCCAATGAGCAGTTCTTC. Its protein is CASSLSRVGSNEQFF.